This paragraph reports one T cell receptor (beta chain). The data belong to a study of blood T cell repertoires in COVID-19. Turning to the study itself: COVID-19 samples collected from the United States, Italy and Spain covered acute and convalescent phases. In each case, the material was cDNA or gDNA derived from T cells, B-cell-depleted T cells, or PBMCs.

Some clones are missing from TCRdb's copy, which holds only in-frame ones; the method was immunoSEQ multiplex PCR. The data hold around 84,000 clones, with around four fifths observed a single time. V dropped 6 bases and J dropped 6 bases, with 6 bases sitting between them. There are 12 residues in the CDR3. CDR1 and CDR2 (germline): LNHDA, SQIVND (reference sequence). The chain joins TRBV19 to TRBJ1-6; no definite D call. This TCR was recovered from a man of 80 years or more with active or convalescent COVID-19. Sequencing was carried out using peripheral blood. The CDR3 region is CASSPVNSPLHF. The CDR3 DNA sequence: TGTGCCAGTAGCCCGGTTAATTCACCCCTCCACTTT. Drawing the rest from reference TRBV19 and TRBJ1-6, the complete variable domain is DGGITQSPKYLFRKEGQNVTLSCEQNLNHDAMYWYRQDPGQGLRLIYYSQIVNDFQKGDIAEGYSVSREKKESFPLTVTSAQKNPTAFYLCASSPVNSPLHFGNGTRLTVT.